The TCR beta chain described here comes from a study of T cell changes during pregnancy in multiple sclerosis. Germline V gene data show CDR1 as LGHNA and CDR2 as YNFKEQ. The CDR3 runs to 17 residues. J was trimmed by 1 base and V by 0 bases; bases with no gene match: 7. Libraries were prepared by immunoSEQ multiplex PCR; TCRdb keeps only in-frame clonotypes and omits some of them. The data contain around 44,000 clones, 88% of them singletons. The chain has TRBV4-2 and TRBJ2-3; TRBD2 agrees at 7 bases. The clonotype was recovered from a female donor with multiple sclerosis, enrolled in a pregnancy study. The specimen was CD4+ T cells from peripheral blood mononuclear cells, collected in the second trimester of pregnancy. DNA of the CDR3: TGTGCCAGCAGCCAAGATTCGGGGGAGGGCCGCACAGATACGCAGTATTTT. Translation: CASSQDSGEGRTDTQYF.